Given below is one TCR beta chain in context. This sample stems from a study of blood T cell repertoires in COVID-19. Background on the study: Both acute and convalescent COVID-19 samples were obtained from the United States, Italy and Spain. Sources were T cells, B-cell-depleted T cells, or PBMCs; the material itself was cDNA or gDNA.

As handled by the study authors: Reference gene primer amplification yielded estimated nucleated cell counts. Using immunoSEQ multiplex PCR, the repertoire was profiled, and TCRdb retains in-frame clones only, with some absent. The D gene and trimming were derived from the DNA, and the V and J assignments and clone size from that table. The table has 25,000 to 30,000 clones, around 89% seen once. The sequenced sample consisted of peripheral blood. This sequence originates from a human donor in a cohort sampled during active COVID-19.

The CDR3 nucleotides read TGCGCCAGCAGCGGGACGGGGGAGACGAAAGAGACCCAGTACTTC. Its translation is CASSGTGETKETQYF. This sequence joins TRBV4-1 and TRBJ2-5, with D possibly matching TRBD2 (6 bases). Looked up from germline, CDR1 is MGHRA and CDR2 is YSYEKL. The CDR3 covers 15 residues. Trimming removed 5 bases from V and 3 bases from J, with 16 bases in between.